Listed here is a single T cell receptor (beta chain). Antigen unknown. The data stem from a study of tumor-infiltrating lymphocytes in primary liver carcinoma. Overall study findings and caveats: Tumor region pairs outstripped tumor-adjacent and tumor-blood pairs in overlap. Tumor specimens were characterized by a significantly higher top-250-clone fraction than blood (p = 0.039).

cDNA specific to TCR beta was made from 500 ng of total RNA, with a constant-region primer employed for priming. Sequencing libraries for TCR beta derived from three nested multiplex PCR rounds that used slightly modified ARM-PCR. The opening two PCR rounds, about 10 cycles each, paired TRBV1-TRBV30 forward primers with a C-beta reverse primer. A single record per CDR3 protein comes from TCRdb applying MiXCR to the multiplex PCR reads. The sample lists some 190,000 distinct CDR3 sequences; about 60% were seen once. With V trimmed by 7 bases and J by 5 bases, 6 bases remained unmatched. CDR3 size: 12 residues. Germline-derived CDR1 and CDR2 are GTSNPN and SVGIG (reference sequence). Germline DNA was extracted alongside blood RNA, which was obtained from unsorted whole blood.

This sequence joins TRBV30 and TRBJ2-5; 8 nucleotides match TRBD2. The material sequenced was peripheral blood. The source of this sequence is a middle-aged man with primary liver carcinoma and hepatitis B virus infection. In DNA, the CDR3 is TGTGCCTTCTCAGCGGGAGACGAGACCCAGTACTTC. Its translation: CAFSAGDETQYF.